A selection of T cell receptor beta chains follows, all from one sample in a study of CD8 T cells in Susac syndrome. TCRdb independently ran MiXCR on the immunoSEQ multiplex PCR reads; one entry per CDR3 protein. The sample holds about 120,000 distinct CDR3 sequences; just under 95% are singletons and the top ten take more than 0.2%. Sequences were obtained from CD8+ T cells from PBMCs. These receptors all stem from a human donor with Susac syndrome. Each CDR3 is given with its conserved first and last residue. Fields, in order: J gene, D gene, clone size, V gene, CDR3 protein, CDR3 DNA. A D gene is named only where the DNA matches it firmly. A row's size may be missing; if present it is once, few, many or a size class.

TRBJ2-7 NA NA TRBV20-1 CSARDLDSPSTQYF TGCAGTGCTAGAGATCTCGACTCCCCATCGACGCAGTACTTC
TRBJ2-2 TRBD2 NA TRBV3-1 CASLRLAGDTGELFF TGTGCCAGCTTGCGACTAGCGGGGGACACCGGGGAGCTGTTTTTT
TRBJ2-3 TRBD1 NA TRBV5-1 CASSSPGQGAVDTQYF TGCGCCAGCAGCTCCCCGGGACAGGGGGCCGTAGATACGCAGTATTTT
TRBJ1-1 NA NA TRBV25-1 CASSEHVGTEAFF TGTGCCAGCAGTGAACATGTCGGCACTGAAGCTTTCTTT
TRBJ2-5 NA once TRBV12-3/TRBV12-4 CASSGANTGKRETQYF TGTGCCAGCAGTGGAGCGAACACAGGGAAGAGGGAGACCCAGTACTTC
TRBJ2-7 NA NA TRBV25-1 CASSVSHRNIYEQYF TGTGCCAGCAGTGTCAGCCACAGGAACATCTACGAGCAGTACTTC
TRBJ1-1 NA NA TRBV15 CATSREAPGTNTEAFF TGTGCCACCAGCAGAGAGGCCCCGGGGACAAACACTGAAGCTTTCTTT
TRBJ2-1 TRBD1 NA TRBV19 CASSITGGSYNEQFF TGTGCCAGTAGTATAACAGGGGGCTCCTACAATGAGCAGTTCTTC
TRBJ1-1 NA NA TRBV30 CAWSGAGGAEAFF TGTGCCTGGAGTGGGGCGGGGGGCGCTGAAGCTTTCTTT
TRBJ1-2 NA NA TRBV20-1 CSAGVDYGYTF TGCAGTGCTGGGGTCGACTATGGCTACACCTTC
TRBJ2-5 NA NA TRBV5-4 CASYPPGQGPQETQYF TGTGCCAGCTACCCCCCTGGGCAGGGCCCCCAAGAGACCCAGTACTTC
TRBJ2-7 TRBD2 NA TRBV7-2 CATGGSGSNEQYF TGTGCCACCGGGGGTAGCGGGAGTAACGAGCAGTACTTC
TRBJ2-1 TRBD2 few TRBV6-1 CASSAWTSYNEQFF TGTGCCAGCAGTGCGTGGACTAGCTACAATGAGCAGTTCTTC
TRBJ2-2 NA NA TRBV5-1 CASSFGDPVRTGELFF TGCGCCAGCAGCTTTGGGGACCCGGTTCGAACCGGGGAGCTGTTTTTT
TRBJ1-2 TRBD1 NA TRBV12-3/TRBV12-4 CASTGQGNYGYTF TGTGCCAGCACGGGACAGGGGAACTATGGCTACACCTTC
TRBJ2-1 NA NA TRBV5-1 CASSTGWNEQFF TGCGCCAGCAGCACCGGGTGGAATGAGCAGTTCTTC
TRBJ2-2 NA once TRBV6-5 CASSYSRAGELFF TGTGCCAGCAGTTACTCGAGGGCCGGGGAGCTGTTTTTT
TRBJ2-7 NA NA TRBV6-2/TRBV6-3 CASTRGYEQYF TGTGCCAGCACGCGGGGCTACGAGCAGTACTTC
TRBJ1-1 NA NA TRBV4-3 CASSQDEQSWDNTEAFF TGCGCCAGCAGCCAAGATGAGCAGAGCTGGGATAACACTGAAGCTTTCTTT
TRBJ2-5 NA NA TRBV5-4 CASSLWAGLAQGETQYF TGTGCCAGCAGCTTGTGGGCTGGGCTAGCCCAGGGAGAGACCCAGTACTTC
TRBJ1-5 NA few TRBV19 CASSFSNQPQHF TGTGCCAGCAGTTTTAGCAATCAGCCCCAGCATTTT
TRBJ2-2 NA NA TRBV7-8 CASSSPQGLNTGELFF TGTGCCAGCAGCTCCCCCCAGGGACTTAACACCGGGGAGCTGTTTTTT
TRBJ2-7 NA NA TRBV13 CASSVAQDYEQYF TGTGCCAGCAGCGTAGCGCAAGACTACGAGCAGTACTTC
TRBJ1-2 NA NA TRBV12-3/TRBV12-4 CASRGTAYGYTF TGTGCCAGCAGGGGGACGGCCTATGGCTACACCTTC
TRBJ1-5 NA NA TRBV19 CASSLDERGHQPQHF TGTGCCAGTAGTCTCGACGAGAGGGGCCATCAGCCCCAGCATTTT
TRBJ1-5 TRBD1 NA TRBV28 CASSPGTAPQHF TGTGCCAGCAGCCCAGGGACAGCGCCCCAGCATTTT
TRBJ2-3 TRBD2 NA TRBV5-4 CASSLGGGARDTQYF TGTGCCAGCAGCTTGGGCGGGGGGGCTAGAGATACGCAGTATTTT
TRBJ2-3 NA once TRBV30 CAWSPTTDTQYF TGTGCCTGGAGTCCTACCACAGATACGCAGTATTTT
TRBJ2-7 NA NA TRBV7-7 CASSLGREGSYEQYF TGTGCTAGCAGCTTAGGCAGAGAAGGATCCTACGAGCAGTACTTC
TRBJ1-2 TRBD1 NA TRBV18 CASSPPRTGANPNYYGYTF TGTGCCAGCTCACCACCGAGGACAGGTGCCAATCCTAACTACTATGGCTACACCTTC
TRBJ2-5 NA NA TRBV6-5 CASSPTGTDQETQYF TGTGCCAGCAGTCCCACCGGGACCGACCAAGAGACCCAGTACTTC
TRBJ2-3 NA NA TRBV12-3/TRBV12-4 CASSFNSPTDTQYF TGTGCCAGCAGTTTTAATAGCCCCACAGATACGCAGTATTTT
TRBJ1-1 NA NA TRBV30 CAWSVLPDTEAFF TGTGCCTGGAGTGTACTACCTGACACTGAAGCTTTCTTT
TRBJ2-3 NA NA TRBV5-6 CASSLSIGGTDTQYF TGTGCCAGCAGCTTGTCTATCGGGGGCACAGATACGCAGTATTTT
TRBJ1-5 NA NA TRBV5-1 CASSLAGQLNQPQHF TGCGCCAGCAGCTTGGCTGGTCAGCTCAATCAGCCCCAGCATTTT
TRBJ2-6 TRBD1 few TRBV5-6 CASSLGQGIAGANVLTF TGTGCCAGCAGCTTGGGACAGGGAATTGCTGGGGCCAACGTCCTGACTTTC
TRBJ2-5 TRBD1 NA TRBV20-1 CSARGNPGQGFQETQYF TGCAGTGCTAGAGGGAACCCGGGACAGGGCTTCCAAGAGACCCAGTACTTC
TRBJ1-1 NA NA TRBV12-3/TRBV12-4 CASSPRTLMNTEAFF TGTGCCAGCAGTCCCCGGACACTGATGAACACTGAAGCTTTCTTT
TRBJ2-7 NA NA TRBV10-3 CATTSDRSSYEQYF TGTGCCACCACCTCAGACAGAAGCTCCTACGAGCAGTACTTC
TRBJ2-1 NA NA TRBV20-1 CSARVASIEQFF TGCAGTGCTAGAGTTGCTAGCATTGAGCAGTTCTTC
TRBJ2-7 NA NA TRBV19 CASSVSDGFAYEQYF TGTGCCAGTAGTGTATCTGATGGATTCGCCTACGAGCAGTACTTC
TRBJ2-7 TRBD2 NA TRBV12-3/TRBV12-4 CASTHRSPTMTSGTAYEQYF TGTGCCAGCACCCACCGTAGTCCCACTATGACTAGCGGGACCGCCTACGAGCAGTACTTC
TRBJ2-7 NA once TRBV10-3 CAISGGEVEEQYF TGTGCCATCAGTGGAGGAGAGGTGGAGGAGCAGTACTTC
TRBJ2-3 TRBD2 NA TRBV6-1 CASSELGASGADTQYF TGTGCCAGCAGTGAACTTGGGGCTAGCGGGGCAGATACGCAGTATTTT
TRBJ1-4 TRBD1 NA TRBV7-8 CASSTRDSLKLFF TGTGCCAGCAGCACCCGGGACAGCCTAAAACTGTTTTTT
TRBJ2-7 TRBD2 NA TRBV5-6 CASSSLGAGTSLYEQYF TGTGCCAGCAGCTCATTAGGCGCCGGGACTAGCTTGTACGAGCAGTACTTC
TRBJ2-5 TRBD2 NA TRBV11-2 CASSPTPSGGQETQYF TGTGCCAGCAGCCCTACCCCCAGCGGGGGACAAGAGACCCAGTACTTC
TRBJ2-2 NA NA TRBV25-1 CASSSGVHTGELFF TGTGCCAGCAGTTCCGGGGTACACACCGGGGAGCTGTTTTTT
TRBJ2-2 TRBD2 NA TRBV27 CASSSLLGLAGELFF TGTGCCAGCAGCTCCCTTCTCGGACTAGCCGGGGAGCTGTTTTTT
TRBJ1-1 TRBD1 NA TRBV27 CASSPQGAYTEAFF TGTGCCAGCAGTCCCCAGGGGGCATACACTGAAGCTTTCTTT
TRBJ1-4 TRBD1 few TRBV30 CAWSVQGPNEKLFF TGTGCCTGGAGTGTACAGGGGCCTAATGAAAAACTGTTTTTT
TRBJ2-5 TRBD1 NA TRBV7-3 CASSLGGQGEETQYF TGTGCCAGCAGCTTAGGCGGACAGGGGGAAGAGACCCAGTACTTC